What follows is one T cell receptor beta chain and its context. Its antigen is as yet unknown. Specified time point: patch test 1, 2 weeks after DPC sensitization. The treatment is: therapeutic diphenylcyclopropenone sensitization with weekly scalp DPC. Participating donors were patients with alopecia, aged 18 to 70 years, considered appropriate candidates for DPC. TCRdb reprocessed the RACE reads with MiXCR, giving one entry per CDR3 protein. Found here are roughly 74,000 distinct CDR3 sequences, 25% to 40% of them singletons; the top ten hold roughly 10%. The sample originates from a study of human T cells and chemical hapten exposure. Overall study context: During the approximately 25-week study period, patients had diphenylcyclopropenone applied to the scalp every week. TCR yield per sample varied, mainly due to pooled library volumes.

Notes on the study in general: Controls formed significantly fewer large CDR3 similarity clusters than expanded TCRs did.

Per the germline V gene, CDR1 is GTSNPN and CDR2 is SVGIG (reference sequence). V lost 7 bases to trimming and J lost 7 bases; unmatched junction nucleotides: 12. This CDR3 contains 14 residues. The TCR was taken from a man aged 35 to 55 with alopecia areata. Some clones in this sample may be carry-over from other donors' samples. The chain joins TRBV30 to TRBJ2-1, with TRBD2 identical over 8 bases. This sample comprised whole blood, obtained in connection with sensitization to the hapten diphenylcyclopropenone (DPC). As DNA, the CDR3 is TGTGCCTCTGCTACGGGAGGGCCTGTTAATGAGCAGTTCTTC. Translated: CASATGGPVNEQFF. Full variable domain (rest looked up from reference TRBV30 and TRBJ2-1): SQTIHQWPATLVQPVGSPLSLECTVEGTSNPNLYWYRQAAGRGLQLLFYSVGIGQISSEVPQNLSASRPQDRQFILSSKKLLLSDSGFYLCASATGGPVNEQFFGPGTRLTVL.